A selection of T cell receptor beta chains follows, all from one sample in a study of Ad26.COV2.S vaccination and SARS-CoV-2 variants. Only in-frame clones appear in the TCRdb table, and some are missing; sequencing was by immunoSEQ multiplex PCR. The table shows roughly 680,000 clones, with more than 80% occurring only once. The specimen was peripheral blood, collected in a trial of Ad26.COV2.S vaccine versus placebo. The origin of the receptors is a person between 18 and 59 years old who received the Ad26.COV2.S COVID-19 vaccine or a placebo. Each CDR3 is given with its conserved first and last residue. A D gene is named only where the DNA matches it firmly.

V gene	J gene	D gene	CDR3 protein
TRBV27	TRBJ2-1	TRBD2	CASSPGLAGGNEQFF
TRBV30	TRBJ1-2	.	CAWSPGAGGYTF
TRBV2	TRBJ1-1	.	CASSAPGLNTEAFF
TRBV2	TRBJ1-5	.	CASSEGGWGNQPQHF
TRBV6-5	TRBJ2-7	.	CASGGAASYEQYF
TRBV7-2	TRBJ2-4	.	CASSPAMAKNIQYF
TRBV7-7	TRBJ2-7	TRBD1	CASSLGTGVNYEQYF
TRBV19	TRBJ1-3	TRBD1	CASSIPGQVNTIYF
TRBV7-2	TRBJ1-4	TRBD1	CASSQMGQGREKLFF
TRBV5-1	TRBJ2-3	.	CASSLVGADTQYF
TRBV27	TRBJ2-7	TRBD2	CASSLAESYEQYF
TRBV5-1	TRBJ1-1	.	CASSSGTLNTEAFF
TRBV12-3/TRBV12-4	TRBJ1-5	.	CASSLDSNQPQHF
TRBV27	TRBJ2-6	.	CASRTDGLHPNVLTF
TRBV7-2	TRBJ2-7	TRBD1	CASSLADRVSYEQYF
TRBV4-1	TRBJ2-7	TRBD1	CASSQDTGGSYEQYF
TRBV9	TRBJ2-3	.	CASSVEGSRQYF
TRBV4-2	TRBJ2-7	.	CASSQGLWSYEQYF
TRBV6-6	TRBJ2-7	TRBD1	CASSIAGGREQYF
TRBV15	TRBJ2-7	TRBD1	CATSRDPGQGYEQYF
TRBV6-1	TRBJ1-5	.	CASSEGGGTNQPQHF
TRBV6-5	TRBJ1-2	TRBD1	CASSRPDRDGYTF
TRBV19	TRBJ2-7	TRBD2	CASSPLAGGTYEQYF
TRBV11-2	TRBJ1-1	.	CASTLQPNTEAFF
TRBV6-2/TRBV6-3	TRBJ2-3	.	CASSYWTTDTQYF
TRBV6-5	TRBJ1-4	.	CASSYEEATNEKLFF
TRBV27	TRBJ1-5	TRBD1	CASSLDRGQPQHF
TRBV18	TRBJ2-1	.	CASSQLHTGTNNEQFF
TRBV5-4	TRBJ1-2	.	CASSLEPDLSYGYTF
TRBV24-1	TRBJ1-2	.	CATSDNDRFYGYTF
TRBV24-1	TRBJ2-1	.	CATSDLLGTTKSDNEQFF
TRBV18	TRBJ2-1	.	CASSPSLDNEQFF
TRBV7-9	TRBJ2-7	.	CASSFLQGGTYEQYF
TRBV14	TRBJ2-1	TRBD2	CASSAKVGYGGRTNEQFF
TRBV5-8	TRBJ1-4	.	CASSRQNIIGEKLFF
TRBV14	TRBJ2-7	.	CASSHLPHEQYF
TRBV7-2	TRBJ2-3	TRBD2	CASSFPSGGAFRTDTQYF
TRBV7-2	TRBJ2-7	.	CASSPGHLGWEQYF
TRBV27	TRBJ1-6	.	CASSSGYSVSYNSPLHF
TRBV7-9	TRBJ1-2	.	CASSFPGASRYTF
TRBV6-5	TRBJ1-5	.	CASSYSVVGNQPQHF
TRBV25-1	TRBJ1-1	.	CASSEWGTNTEAFF
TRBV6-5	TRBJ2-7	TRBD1	CASSRGQGVGEQYF
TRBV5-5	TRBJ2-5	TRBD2	CASSRGLQETQYF
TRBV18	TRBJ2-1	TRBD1	CASSPRDRDWYEQFF
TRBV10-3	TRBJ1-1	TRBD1	CAIGGQGGSEAFF
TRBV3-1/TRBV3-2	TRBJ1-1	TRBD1	CASSYTGDDGEAFF
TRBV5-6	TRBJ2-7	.	CASSLVDMGRSDEQYF
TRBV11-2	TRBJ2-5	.	CASSPGGRTQETQYF
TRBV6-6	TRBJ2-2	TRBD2	CASRAGGPYTGELFF
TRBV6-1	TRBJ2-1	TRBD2	CASSVQLAGVNSYNEQFF
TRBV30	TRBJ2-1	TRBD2	CAWRGLAGGEQFF
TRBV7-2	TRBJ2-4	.	CASSALSSYIQYF
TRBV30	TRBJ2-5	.	CAWSVRGRQETQYF
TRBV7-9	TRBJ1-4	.	CASSQIAGLMDKLFF
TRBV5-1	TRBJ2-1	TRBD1	CASSSTGVAVSYNEQFF
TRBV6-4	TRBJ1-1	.	CASSKDPRGNEAFF